This T cell receptor (beta chain) stems from a study of T cell changes during pregnancy in multiple sclerosis (dated by TCRdb to the late 2010s). With regard to the full study: In women with multiple sclerosis, the researchers looked at how the T cell repertoire shifted as pregnancy progressed.

Turning to this clone: Its specific antigen is unknown. Base qualities are not recorded, but no much larger clone differs from it by a single base.

The method was the immunoSEQ multiplex PCR assay. The table was pulled from immuneACCESS by TCRdb, which kept in-frame rearrangements only. Such tables lose some clones; where checked, under half of the loss comes from unresolved V genes, and the rest has no known cause. The sample table holds about 33,000 clones, of which 91% were seen once. The ten most abundant clones make up 2.5% to 3% of the sample. The input for sequencing was CD4+ T cells from peripheral blood mononuclear cells, taken in the third trimester of pregnancy. The TCR sequence derives from a female donor in good health, enrolled as a control in a pregnancy study.

The CDR3 protein is CASSLVSSSYNEQFF. The bases are TGTGCCAGCAGCCTCGTTAGCAGCTCCTACAATGAGCAGTTCTTC. The rearrangement joined TRBV4-2 to TRBJ2-1; a confident D gene designation cannot be given. As encoded in the germline V gene, CDR1 is LGHNA while CDR2 is YNFKEQ. The CDR3 holds 15 amino acids from the cysteine to the phenylalanine. The sequence is cut down to CDR3 DNA, 45 bases in frame from base 1. The V end loses 4 bases and the J end loses 0 bases, and a stretch of 10 bases separates them.